These T cell receptor beta chains were read from a single sample in a study of spatial heterogeneity in lung cancer. In TCRdb, the 5' RACE reads were re-called with MiXCR into one record per CDR3 protein. The table shows 40,000 to 55,000 distinct CDR3 sequences, with approximately 6.3% occurring only once. Sample: PBMCs, taken at surgery. These TCRs come from a female donor with early-stage non-small cell lung cancer. Both conserved end residues are part of each CDR3. A D gene is named only where the DNA matches it firmly. Clone size is not always given. Where it is, it says once, few, many or a class for expanded clones.

J gene,clone size,D gene,V gene,CDR3 protein,CDR3 DNA
TRBJ1-1,many,TRBD1,TRBV20-1,CSARNPQGSTEAFF,TGCAGTGCTAGAAATCCACAGGGGAGCACTGAAGCTTTCTTT
TRBJ1-3,few,-,TRBV18,CASSRRQESSGNTIYF,TGTGCCAGCTCACGACGACAGGAGAGCTCTGGAAACACCATATATTTT
TRBJ2-7,many,-,TRBV11-2,CASSFTSTTYEQYF,TGTGCCAGCAGCTTCACAAGTACCACCTACGAGCAGTACTTC
TRBJ1-4,many,TRBD1,TRBV20-1,CSARAWDRFNEKLFF,TGCAGTGCTAGAGCCTGGGACAGGTTTAATGAAAAACTGTTTTTT
TRBJ2-5,many,TRBD1,TRBV6-6,CASSYGTGGRETQYF,TGTGCCAGCAGTTACGGGACAGGGGGCCGAGAGACCCAGTACTTC
TRBJ1-3,few,-,TRBV6-5,CASRPVSSGNTIYF,TGTGCCAGCAGACCTGTGTCCTCTGGAAACACCATATATTTT
TRBJ2-6,many,-,TRBV6-2/TRBV6-3,CASSLPTPPVLTF,TGTGCCAGCAGCCTACCCACCCCTCCCGTCCTGACTTTC
TRBJ2-3,-,TRBD1,TRBV7-9,CASQETTGADTQYF,TGTGCCAGCCAAGAAACCACAGGGGCAGATACGCAGTATTTT
TRBJ1-3,many,-,TRBV28,CASTQGNTIYF,TGTGCCAGCACCCAAGGAAACACCATATATTTT
TRBJ2-7,many,-,TRBV2,CASIAHPFGEQYF,TGTGCCAGCATAGCGCATCCCTTTGGCGAGCAGTACTTC
TRBJ1-1,-,TRBD1,TRBV18,CASSPRQGVTEAFF,TGTGCCAGCTCACCACGACAGGGGGTGACTGAAGCTTTCTTT
TRBJ2-7,few,-,TRBV7-9,CASSPKTVVDEQYF,TGTGCCAGCAGCCCTAAGACAGTAGTCGACGAGCAGTACTTC
TRBJ1-4,many,-,TRBV28,CASSWGGEKLFF,TGTGCCAGCAGTTGGGGGGGTGAAAAACTGTTTTTT
TRBJ2-3,many,TRBD2,TRBV28,CASSLPGLAGGMVDTQYF,TGTGCCAGCAGTTTGCCGGGACTAGCGGGGGGGATGGTTGATACGCAGTATTTT
TRBJ1-6,many,-,TRBV5-1,CASSTDRGGESPLHF,TGCGCCAGCAGCACGGACAGAGGGGGTGAATCACCCCTCCACTTT
TRBJ1-3,few,-,TRBV10-3,CAISPLTGTYAGNTIYF,TGTGCCATCAGTCCCTTGACAGGAACTTACGCTGGAAACACCATATATTTT
TRBJ1-1,few,-,TRBV6-2/TRBV6-3,CASSYPSRGGVNTEAFF,TGTGCCAGCAGTTACCCATCCAGGGGTGGGGTGAACACTGAAGCTTTCTTT
TRBJ2-3,many,-,TRBV12-3/TRBV12-4,CASSSSRLHRGQYF,TGTGCCAGCAGTTCCTCACGACTGCATCGGGGGCAGTATTTT
TRBJ2-7,-,-,TRBV18,CASSPPSGRYEQYF,TGTGCCAGCTCACCACCGTCGGGGCGCTACGAGCAGTACTTC
TRBJ2-1,-,-,TRBV20-1,CSAIGQTDEQFF,TGCAGTGCCATAGGACAAACTGATGAGCAGTTCTTC
TRBJ2-2,many,-,TRBV5-1,CASSQRDTGELFF,TGCGCCAGCAGTCAGCGGGACACCGGGGAGCTGTTTTTT
TRBJ2-3,few,TRBD2,TRBV14,CASSLSTAGTTLF,TGTGCCAGCAGCCTTTCGACGGCCGGGACTACACTTTTT